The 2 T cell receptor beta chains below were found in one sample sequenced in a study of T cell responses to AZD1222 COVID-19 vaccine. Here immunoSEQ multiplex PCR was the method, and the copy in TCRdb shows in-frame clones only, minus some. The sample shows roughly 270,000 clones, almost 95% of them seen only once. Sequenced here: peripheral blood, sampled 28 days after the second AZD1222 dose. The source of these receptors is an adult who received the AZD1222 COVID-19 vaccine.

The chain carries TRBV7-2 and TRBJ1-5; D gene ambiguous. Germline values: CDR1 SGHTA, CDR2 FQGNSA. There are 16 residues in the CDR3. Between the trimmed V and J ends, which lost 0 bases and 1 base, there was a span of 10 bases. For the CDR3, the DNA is TGTGCCAGCAGCTTAGCGGGCACCCAAAGCAATCAGCCCCAGCATTTT. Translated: CASSLAGTQSNQPQHF.

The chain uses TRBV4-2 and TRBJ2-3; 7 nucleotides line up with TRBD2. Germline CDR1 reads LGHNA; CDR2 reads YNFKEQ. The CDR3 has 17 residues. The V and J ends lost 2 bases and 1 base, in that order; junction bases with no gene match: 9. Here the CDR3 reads CASSQFEPGRGTDTQYF. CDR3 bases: TGTGCCAGCAGCCAATTTGAGCCAGGGAGGGGCACAGATACGCAGTATTTT.